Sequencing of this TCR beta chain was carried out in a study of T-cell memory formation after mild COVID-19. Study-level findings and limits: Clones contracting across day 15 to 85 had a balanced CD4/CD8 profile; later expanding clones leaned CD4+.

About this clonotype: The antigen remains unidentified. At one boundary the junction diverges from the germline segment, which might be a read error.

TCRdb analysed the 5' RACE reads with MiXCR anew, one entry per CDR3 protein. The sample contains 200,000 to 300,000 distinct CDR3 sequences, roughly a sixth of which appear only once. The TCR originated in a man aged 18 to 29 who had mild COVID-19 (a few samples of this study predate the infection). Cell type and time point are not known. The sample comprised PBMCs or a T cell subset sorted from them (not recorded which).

The CDR3 spells CSATTEDFF. DNA of the CDR3: TGCAGTGCTACCACTGAAGATTTCTTT. The V and J genes are TRBV20-1 and TRBJ1-1; no firm D call. From germline, CDR1 is DFQATT and CDR2 SNEGSKA (reference sequence). The CDR3 has 9 residues.